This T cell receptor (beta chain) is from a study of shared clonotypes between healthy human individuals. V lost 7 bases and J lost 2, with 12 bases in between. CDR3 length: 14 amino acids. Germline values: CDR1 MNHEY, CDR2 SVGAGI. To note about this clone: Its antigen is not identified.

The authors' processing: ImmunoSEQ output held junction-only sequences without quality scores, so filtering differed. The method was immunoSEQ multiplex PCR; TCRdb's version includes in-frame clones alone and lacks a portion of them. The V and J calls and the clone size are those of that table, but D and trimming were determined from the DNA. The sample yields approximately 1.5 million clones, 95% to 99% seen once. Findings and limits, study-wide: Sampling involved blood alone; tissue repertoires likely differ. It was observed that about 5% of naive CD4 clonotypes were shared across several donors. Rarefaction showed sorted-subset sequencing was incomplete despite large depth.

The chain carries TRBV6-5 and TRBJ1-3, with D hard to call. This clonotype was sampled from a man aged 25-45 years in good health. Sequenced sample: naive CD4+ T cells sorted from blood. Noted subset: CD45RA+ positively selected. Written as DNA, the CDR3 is TGTGCCAGCACCCTTCGAGGGCCTGGAAACACCATATATTTT. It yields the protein CASTLRGPGNTIYF.